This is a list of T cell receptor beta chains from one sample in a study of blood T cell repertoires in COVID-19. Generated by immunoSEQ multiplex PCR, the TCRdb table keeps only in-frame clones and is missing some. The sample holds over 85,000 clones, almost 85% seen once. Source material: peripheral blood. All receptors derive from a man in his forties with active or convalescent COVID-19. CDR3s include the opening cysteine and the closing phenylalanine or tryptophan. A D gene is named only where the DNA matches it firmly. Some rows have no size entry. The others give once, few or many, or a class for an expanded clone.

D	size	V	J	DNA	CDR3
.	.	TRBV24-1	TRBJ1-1	TGTGCCACCAGACAGGGTAGGGGATGG	CATRQGRGW
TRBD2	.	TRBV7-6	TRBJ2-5	TGTGCCAGCAGTTATACCTCGGGGGGGCCACTTCAAGAGACCCAGTACTTC	CASSYTSGGPLQETQYF
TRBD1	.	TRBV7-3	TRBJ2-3	TGTGCCAGCAGCGCACGGACAGGGACAAGGGGCACAGATACGCAGTATTTT	CASSARTGTRGTDTQYF
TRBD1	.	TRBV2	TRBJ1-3	TGTGCCAGCAGGGACAGGGGTGGTGGAAACACCATATATTTT	CASRDRGGGNTIYF
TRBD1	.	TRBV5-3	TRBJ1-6	TGTGCCAGAAGCCTCAGGGGGCCCCATTCACCCCTCCACTTT	CARSLRGPHSPLHF
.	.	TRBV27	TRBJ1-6	TGTGCCAGCATGCCAGGACAGTGGAATTCACCCCTCCACTTT	CASMPGQWNSPLHF
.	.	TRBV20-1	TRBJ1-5	TGCAGTGCTAGCGGGGGTAAGCCCCAGCATTTT	CSASGGKPQHF
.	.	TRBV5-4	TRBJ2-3	TGTGCCAGCAGCCGAAAGCACAGGGACGGGACAGATACGCAGTATTTT	CASSRKHRDGTDTQYF
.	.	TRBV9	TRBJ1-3	TGTGCCAGCAGCGTAGACGGTGGAAACACCATATATTTT	CASSVDGGNTIYF
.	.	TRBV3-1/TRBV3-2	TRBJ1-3	TGTGCCAGCAGCCAAGTGGGGACTAATGGAAACACCATATATTTT	CASSQVGTNGNTIYF
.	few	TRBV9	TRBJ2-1	TGTGCCAGCAGCGCCGGGACATCCTACAATGAGCAGTTCTTC	CASSAGTSYNEQFF
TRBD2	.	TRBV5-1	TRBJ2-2	TGCGCCAGCAGCCACCTACTAGCGGGGGGGTCGAACACCGGGGAGCTGTTTTTT	CASSHLLAGGSNTGELFF
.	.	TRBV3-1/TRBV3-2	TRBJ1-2	TGTGCCAGCAGCCAAGACGTCCGGGGGGCCTCTAACTATGGCTACACCTTC	CASSQDVRGASNYGYTF
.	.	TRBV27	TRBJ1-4	TGTGCCAGCAGTTCACCTGACACGCTTGAAAAACTGTTTTTT	CASSSPDTLEKLFF
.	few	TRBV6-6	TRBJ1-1	TGTGCCAGCAGTCCCGACGAGACAGGCGTCGGGAGGAGTGAAGCTTTCTTT	CASSPDETGVGRSEAFF
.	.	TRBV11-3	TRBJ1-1	TGTGCCAGCAGCTTGGACGAAGGGGACACCTTCGGAGGCACTGAAGCTTTCTTT	CASSLDEGDTFGGTEAFF
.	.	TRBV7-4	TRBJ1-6	TGTGCCAGCAGCCCTCGGACAGAGCTTTCGAATTCACCCCTCCACTTT	CASSPRTELSNSPLHF
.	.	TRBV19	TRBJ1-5	TGTGCCAGTAACGGGGGGCGCGATCAGCCCCAGCATTTT	CASNGGRDQPQHF
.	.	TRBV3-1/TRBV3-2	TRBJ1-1	TGTGCCAGCAGCCAGGGGGCAAACACTGAAGCTTTCTTT	CASSQGANTEAFF
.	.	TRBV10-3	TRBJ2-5	TGTGCCATCAGTGCGTCGGGGGCAGGAGAGACCCAGTACTTC	CAISASGAGETQYF